This paragraph covers one T cell receptor (beta chain) sequence. There is no known antigen for this receptor. Per-nucleotide qualities are absent, and no much larger clonotype sits a single base away. The sample comes from a study of blood T cell repertoires in COVID-19 (dated by TCRdb to 2019 to 2021). Regarding the complete study: The collaborator samples originated in the United States, Italy and Spain and spanned the acute and convalescent phases of COVID-19. The prospective study material was composed of cDNA or gDNA derived from T cells, B-cell-depleted T cells, or PBMCs. Subjects who had been exposed to COVID-19, were actively infected with it, or had recovered from it provided the deeply sampled blood TCRbeta repertoires that made up the dataset. The repertoires were released in a freely available public database intended as a resource for research on the immune response to SARS-CoV-2. Samples were obtained from the ongoing ImmuneRACE study (first 160 participants) and from 1,254 subjects provided by 6 global collaborators. The sample metadata nearly always contained a de-identified subject ID, COVID-19 status, age in years and sex. Where available, HLA class I and class II types were obtained from metadata supplied by the sample provider rather than from assay-based typing. Paper-wide results and their limitations: How much clinical and demographic metadata was included differed by source and by participant, and the metadata was provided uncurated.

Each collaborating institution followed its own protocols to collect whole blood in K2EDTA tubes. For TCRbeta analysis, collaborators shipped samples in one of three forms: frozen whole blood, isolated PBMCs, or DNA extracted from either of those sample types. TCRbeta CDR3 regions were amplified from genomic DNA by means of the immunoSEQ Assay, a bias-controlled multiplex PCR. In the source study's methods: Nucleated cell counts per sample were estimated from amplification of reference gene primers within the assay. Sequence reads were collapsed and filtered to measure the absolute abundance of every unique TCRbeta CDR3 rearrangement. For each sample, productive Simpson clonality was calculated as the square root of Simpson's diversity index over productive rearrangements. Drawn from immuneACCESS, this table holds only the in-frame rearrangements with V and J called that TCRdb kept. Clones are partly lost; checked studies trace under half to an unresolved V gene and leave the rest unexplained. The V and J calls and clone size are taken from that table; D and trimming were inferred from the DNA. Recorded for this sample are roughly 49,000 clones; roughly nine tenths of them occurred a single time. The ten largest account for about 25% of the sample.

At the junction V is shortened by 0 bases and J by 8 bases; bases outside the gene matches: 15. Taken from cysteine to phenylalanine, the CDR3 has 18 residues. Here the CDR3 DNA is all that survives: 54 bases in frame from base 1. The germline V gene encodes CDR1 MGHRA and CDR2 YSYEKL. The receptor was derived from a human donor in a cohort sampled during active COVID-19. The V and J segments used are TRBV4-1 and TRBJ2-1; the central 8 bases match TRBD2. The specimen was peripheral blood. The CDR3 loop reads CASSQDNEGLGGVDEQFF. The bases read TGCGCCAGCAGCCAAGATAACGAGGGACTAGGAGGGGTAGATGAGCAGTTCTTC.